The T cell receptor (beta chain) under discussion was sequenced for a study of beta chain features in type 1 diabetes. With 7 bases removed from V and 0 bases from J, the gap between germline ends came to 19 bases. Germline V gene sequence: CDR1 LNHDA, CDR2 SQIVND (reference sequence). The length of the CDR3 is 17 residues. Averaging roughly 120 mL, one heparinised blood draw came from each individual donor. Cell sorting via CD45RO/CCR7/CD25/CD127/CD95/CD27 was performed to obtain CD4+ naive, central memory, regulatory and stem cell-like memory cells. In this sample, this clone turned up a few times. Its antigen is as yet unknown. Study results and limitations: Naive, central memory and regulatory TCRB repertoires appeared more similar among patients than healthy donors.

Since all of the isolated RNA was reverse transcribed, expressed TCRB transcripts were what got sequenced. Sequencing of naive, central memory and regulatory T cell samples gave an average of approximately 3.8 million reads. The assay was immunoSEQ multiplex PCR, and TCRdb's table has in-frame clones only and misses some. This sample carries 120,000 to 150,000 clones, roughly 7.2% of them seen once, and the ten largest clones take about 1.3%. The rearrangement uses TRBV19 and TRBJ1-5, with D unresolved. Sequencing was done on a sample of central memory CD4+ T cells from blood. The TCR was taken from a woman aged 25 to 45 in good health. CDR3 sequence: CASMGLARGLSNQPQHF. The CDR3 region has the DNA TGTGCCAGTATGGGCCTCGCGCGGGGTCTTAGCAATCAGCCCCAGCATTTT. Full variable domain (missing parts from reference TRBV19 and TRBJ1-5): DGGITQSPKYLFRKEGQNVTLSCEQNLNHDAMYWYRQDPGQGLRLIYYSQIVNDFQKGDIAEGYSVSREKKESFPLTVTSAQKNPTAFYLCASMGLARGLSNQPQHFGDGTRLSIL.